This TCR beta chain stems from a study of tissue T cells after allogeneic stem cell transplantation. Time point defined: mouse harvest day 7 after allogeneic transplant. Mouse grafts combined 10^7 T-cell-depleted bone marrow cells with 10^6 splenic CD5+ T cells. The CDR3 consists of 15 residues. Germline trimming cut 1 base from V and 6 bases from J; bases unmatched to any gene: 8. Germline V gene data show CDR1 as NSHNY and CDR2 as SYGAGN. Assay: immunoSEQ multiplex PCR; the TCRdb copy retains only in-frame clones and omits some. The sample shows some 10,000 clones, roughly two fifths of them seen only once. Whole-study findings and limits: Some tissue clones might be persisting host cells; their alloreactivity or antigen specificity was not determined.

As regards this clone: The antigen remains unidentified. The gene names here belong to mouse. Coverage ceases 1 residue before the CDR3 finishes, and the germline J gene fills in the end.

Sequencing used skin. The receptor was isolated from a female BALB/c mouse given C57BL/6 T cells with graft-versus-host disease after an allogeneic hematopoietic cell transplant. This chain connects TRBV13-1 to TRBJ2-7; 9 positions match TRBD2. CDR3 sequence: CASSDPGGGAPEQYF. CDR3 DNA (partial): TGTGCCAGCAGTGATCCTGGGGGGGGCGCCCCTGAACAGTAC.